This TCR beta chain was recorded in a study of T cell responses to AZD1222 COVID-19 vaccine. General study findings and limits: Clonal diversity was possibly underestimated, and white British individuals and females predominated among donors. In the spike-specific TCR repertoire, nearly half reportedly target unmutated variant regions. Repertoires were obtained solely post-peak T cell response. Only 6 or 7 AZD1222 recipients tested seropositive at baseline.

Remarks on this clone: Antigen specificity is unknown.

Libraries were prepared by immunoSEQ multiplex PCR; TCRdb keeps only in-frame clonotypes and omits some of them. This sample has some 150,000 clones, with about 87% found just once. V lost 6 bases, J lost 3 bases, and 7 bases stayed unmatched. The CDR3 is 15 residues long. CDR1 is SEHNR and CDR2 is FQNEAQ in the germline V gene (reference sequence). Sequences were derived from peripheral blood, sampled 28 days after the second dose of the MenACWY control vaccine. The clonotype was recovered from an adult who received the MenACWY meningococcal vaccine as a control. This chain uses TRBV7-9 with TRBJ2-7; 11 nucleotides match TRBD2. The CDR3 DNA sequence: TGTGCCAGCAGTCCCGTAGCGGGAGGGCACTACGAGCAGTACTTC. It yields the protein CASSPVAGGHYEQYF. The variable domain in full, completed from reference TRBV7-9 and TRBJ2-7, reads DTGVSQNPRHKITKRGQNVTFRCDPISEHNRLYWYRQTLGQGPEFLTYFQNEAQLEKSRLLSDRFSAERPKGSFSTLEIQRTEQGDSAMYLCASSPVAGGHYEQYFGPGTRLTVT.